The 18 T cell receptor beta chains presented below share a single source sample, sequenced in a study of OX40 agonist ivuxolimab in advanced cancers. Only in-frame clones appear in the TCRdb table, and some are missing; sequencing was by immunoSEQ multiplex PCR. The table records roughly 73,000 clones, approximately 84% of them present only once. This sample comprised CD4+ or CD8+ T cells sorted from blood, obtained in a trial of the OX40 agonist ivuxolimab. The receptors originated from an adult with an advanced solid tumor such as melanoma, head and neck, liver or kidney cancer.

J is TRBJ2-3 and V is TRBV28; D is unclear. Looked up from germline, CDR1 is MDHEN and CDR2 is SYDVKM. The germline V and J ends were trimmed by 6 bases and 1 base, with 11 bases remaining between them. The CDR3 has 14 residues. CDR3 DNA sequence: TGTGCCAGCAGCTTTATTCCTCGCACAGATACGCAGTATTTT. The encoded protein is CASSFIPRTDTQYF.

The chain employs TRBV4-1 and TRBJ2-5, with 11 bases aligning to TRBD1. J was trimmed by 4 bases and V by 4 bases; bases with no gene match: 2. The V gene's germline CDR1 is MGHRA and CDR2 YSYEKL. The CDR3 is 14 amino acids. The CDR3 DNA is TGCGCCAGCAGCCCGGGGACAGGGGGAGAGACCCAGTACTTC. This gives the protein CASSPGTGGETQYF.

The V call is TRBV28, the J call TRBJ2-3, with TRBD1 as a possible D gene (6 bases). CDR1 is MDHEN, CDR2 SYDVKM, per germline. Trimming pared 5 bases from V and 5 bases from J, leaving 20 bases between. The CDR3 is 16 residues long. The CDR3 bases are TGTGCCAGCAGTCCCTTCAGGGGACGAAATAGAGATACGCAGTATTTT. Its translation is CASSPFRGRNRDTQYF.

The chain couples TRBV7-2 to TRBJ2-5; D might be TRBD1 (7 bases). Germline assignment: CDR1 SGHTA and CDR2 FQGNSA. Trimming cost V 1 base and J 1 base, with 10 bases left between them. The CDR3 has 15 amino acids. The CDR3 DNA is TGTGCCAGCAGCTTAGGCGGGACAGCCCAAGAGACCCAGTACTTC. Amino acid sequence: CASSLGGTAQETQYF.

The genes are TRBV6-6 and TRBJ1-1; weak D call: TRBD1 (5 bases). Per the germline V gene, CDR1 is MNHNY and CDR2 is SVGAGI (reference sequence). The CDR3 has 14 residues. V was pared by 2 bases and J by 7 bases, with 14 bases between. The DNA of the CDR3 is TGTGCCAGCAGTTACCCCCCGACAGTTATTGAAGCTTTCTTT. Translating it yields CASSYPPTVIEAFF.

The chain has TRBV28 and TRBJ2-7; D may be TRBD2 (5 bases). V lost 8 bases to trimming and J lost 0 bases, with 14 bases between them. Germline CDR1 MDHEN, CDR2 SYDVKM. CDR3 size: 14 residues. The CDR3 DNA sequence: TGTGCCAGCTTCGAGGGCTCTTCCTCCTACGAGCAGTACTTC. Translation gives CASFEGSSSYEQYF. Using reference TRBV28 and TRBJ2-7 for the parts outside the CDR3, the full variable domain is DVKVTQSSRYLVKRTGEKVFLECVQDMDHENMFWYRQDPGLGLRLIYFSYDVKMKEKGDIPEGYSVSREKKERFSLILESASTNQTSMYLCASFEGSSSYEQYFGPGTRLTVT.

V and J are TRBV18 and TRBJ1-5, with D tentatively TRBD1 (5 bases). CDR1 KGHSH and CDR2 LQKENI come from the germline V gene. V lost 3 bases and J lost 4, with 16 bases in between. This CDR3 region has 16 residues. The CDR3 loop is CASSPLKGDGNQPQHF. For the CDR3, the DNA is TGTGCCAGCTCACCCCTTAAAGGGGATGGGAATCAGCCCCAGCATTTT.

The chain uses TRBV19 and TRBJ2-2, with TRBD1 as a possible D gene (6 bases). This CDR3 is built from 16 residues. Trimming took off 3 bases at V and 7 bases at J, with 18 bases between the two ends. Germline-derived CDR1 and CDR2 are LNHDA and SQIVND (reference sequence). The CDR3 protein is CASSMDTQGGVGELFF. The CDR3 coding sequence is TGTGCCAGTAGTATGGACACACAGGGCGGTGTCGGGGAGCTGTTTTTT.

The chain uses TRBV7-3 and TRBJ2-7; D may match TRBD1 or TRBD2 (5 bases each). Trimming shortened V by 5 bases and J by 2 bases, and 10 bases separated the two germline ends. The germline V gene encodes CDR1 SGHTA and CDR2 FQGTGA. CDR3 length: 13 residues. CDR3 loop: CASSRDGAYEQYF. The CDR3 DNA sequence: TGTGCCAGCAGCCGGGACGGAGCCTACGAGCAGTACTTC.

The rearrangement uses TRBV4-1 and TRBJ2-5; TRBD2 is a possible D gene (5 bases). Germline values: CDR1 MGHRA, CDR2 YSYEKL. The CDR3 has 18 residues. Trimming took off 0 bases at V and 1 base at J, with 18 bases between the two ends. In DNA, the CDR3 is TGCGCCAGCAGCCAAGAGAGAGGAGTCAGCGGCCTCCAAGAGACCCAGTACTTC. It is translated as CASSQERGVSGLQETQYF.

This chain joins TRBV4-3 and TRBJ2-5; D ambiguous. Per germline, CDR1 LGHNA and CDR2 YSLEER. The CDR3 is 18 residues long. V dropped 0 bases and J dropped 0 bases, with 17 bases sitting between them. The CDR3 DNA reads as TGCGCCAGCAGCCAAGAGATCAGGTCGATAGGGCACCAAGAGACCCAGTACTTC. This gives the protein CASSQEIRSIGHQETQYF.

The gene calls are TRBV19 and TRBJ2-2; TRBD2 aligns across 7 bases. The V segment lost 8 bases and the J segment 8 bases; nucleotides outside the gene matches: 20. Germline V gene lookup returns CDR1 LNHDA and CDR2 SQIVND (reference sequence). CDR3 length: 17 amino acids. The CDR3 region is CASLRGSGTPTGGELFF. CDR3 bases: TGTGCCAGTCTCCGAGGGAGCGGGACCCCAACCGGAGGGGAGCTGTTTTTT.

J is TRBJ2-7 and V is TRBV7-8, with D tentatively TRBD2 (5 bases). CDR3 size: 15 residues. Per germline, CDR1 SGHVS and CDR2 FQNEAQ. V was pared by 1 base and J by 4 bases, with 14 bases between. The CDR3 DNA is TGTGCCAGCAGCTTAGTGGTAACCTCGGGGTACGAGCAGTACTTC. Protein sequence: CASSLVVTSGYEQYF.

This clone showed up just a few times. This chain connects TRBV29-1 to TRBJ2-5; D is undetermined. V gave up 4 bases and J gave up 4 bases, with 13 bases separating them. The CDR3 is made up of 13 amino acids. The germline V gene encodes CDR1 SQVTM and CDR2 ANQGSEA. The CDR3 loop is CSVGSQAGETQYF. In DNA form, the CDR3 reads TGCAGCGTTGGGAGCCAGGCTGGAGAGACCCAGTACTTC.

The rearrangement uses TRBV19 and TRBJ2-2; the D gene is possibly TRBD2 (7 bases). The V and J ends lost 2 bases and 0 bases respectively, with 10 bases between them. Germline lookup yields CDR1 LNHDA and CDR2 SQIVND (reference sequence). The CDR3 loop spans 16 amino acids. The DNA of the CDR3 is TGTGCCAGTAGTATACAGGGGAGGGCGAACACCGGGGAGCTGTTTTTT. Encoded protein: CASSIQGRANTGELFF.

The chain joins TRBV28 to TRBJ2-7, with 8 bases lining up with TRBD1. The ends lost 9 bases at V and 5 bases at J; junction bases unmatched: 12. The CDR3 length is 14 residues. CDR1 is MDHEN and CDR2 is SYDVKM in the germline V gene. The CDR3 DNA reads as TGTGCCAGTCGATCCCCGCAGGGGGCTCACGAGCAGTACTTC. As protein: CASRSPQGAHEQYF.

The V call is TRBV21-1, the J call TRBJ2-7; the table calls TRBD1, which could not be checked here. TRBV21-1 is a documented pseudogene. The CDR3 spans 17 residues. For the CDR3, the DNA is TGTGCCAGCACCCTCATTGTTGGTGGACAGGGCGAGCACGAGCAGTACTTC. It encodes CASTLIVGGQGEHEQYF.

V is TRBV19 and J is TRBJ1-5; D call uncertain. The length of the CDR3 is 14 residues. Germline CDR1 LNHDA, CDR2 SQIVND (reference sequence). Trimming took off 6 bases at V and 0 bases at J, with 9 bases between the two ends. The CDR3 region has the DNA TGTGCCAGTAGGGCGGATTATAGCAATCAGCCCCAGCATTTT. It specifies CASRADYSNQPQHF. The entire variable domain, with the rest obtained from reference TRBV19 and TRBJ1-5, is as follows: DGGITQSPKYLFRKEGQNVTLSCEQNLNHDAMYWYRQDPGQGLRLIYYSQIVNDFQKGDIAEGYSVSREKKESFPLTVTSAQKNPTAFYLCASRADYSNQPQHFGDGTRLSIL.